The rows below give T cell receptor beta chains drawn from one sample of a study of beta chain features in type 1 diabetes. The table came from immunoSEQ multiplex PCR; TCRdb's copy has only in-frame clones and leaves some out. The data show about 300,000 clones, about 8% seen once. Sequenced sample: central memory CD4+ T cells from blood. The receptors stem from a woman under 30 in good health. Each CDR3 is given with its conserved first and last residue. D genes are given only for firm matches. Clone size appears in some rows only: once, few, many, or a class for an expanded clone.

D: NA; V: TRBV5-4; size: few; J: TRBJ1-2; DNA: TGTGCCAGCAGCTTAACTTACGGATATGGCTACACCTTC; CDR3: CASSLTYGYGYTF
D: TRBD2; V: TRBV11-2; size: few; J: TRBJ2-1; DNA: TGTGCCAGCAGCTTAGACACAGGGACTAGCGGACGTGAGCAGTTCTTC; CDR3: CASSLDTGTSGREQFF
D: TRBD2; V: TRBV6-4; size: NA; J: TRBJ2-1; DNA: TGTGCCAGCAGTGCCGAACTAGCGGGGGGGGACAATGAGCAGTTCTTC; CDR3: CASSAELAGGDNEQFF
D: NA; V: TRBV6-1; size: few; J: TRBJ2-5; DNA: TGTGCCACCAGCGCGAGGTGGCAAGAGACCCAGTACTTC; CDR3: CATSARWQETQYF
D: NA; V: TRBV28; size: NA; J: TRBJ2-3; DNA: TGTGCCAGCAGTATCGGGGGAATTTACACAGATACGCAGTATTTT; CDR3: CASSIGGIYTDTQYF
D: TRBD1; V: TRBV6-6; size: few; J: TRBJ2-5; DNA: TGTGCCAGCAGTTTAGGGACAGCCCAAGAGACCCAGTACTTC; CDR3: CASSLGTAQETQYF
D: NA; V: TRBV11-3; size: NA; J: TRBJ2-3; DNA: TGTGCCAGCAGCTGGAGCGGAGGTAGCACAGATACGCAGTATTTT; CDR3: CASSWSGGSTDTQYF
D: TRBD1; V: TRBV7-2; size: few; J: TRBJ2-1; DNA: TGTGCCAGCAGCCAGGGACAGGGTTACAATGAGCAGTTCTTC; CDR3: CASSQGQGYNEQFF
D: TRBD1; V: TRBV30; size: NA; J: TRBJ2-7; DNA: TGTGCCTGGAGTGTAAAACAGGGGTCCTACGAGCAGTACTTC; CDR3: CAWSVKQGSYEQYF
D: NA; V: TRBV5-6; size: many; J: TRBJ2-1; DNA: TGTGCCAGCAGCTTTAGAAGCCCGGAGCAGTTCTTC; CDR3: CASSFRSPEQFF
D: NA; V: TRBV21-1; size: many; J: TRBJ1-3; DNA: TGTGCCAGCAGCAAAGGGGGACAGATTTCCTCTGGAAACACCATATATTTT; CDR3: CASSKGGQISSGNTIYF
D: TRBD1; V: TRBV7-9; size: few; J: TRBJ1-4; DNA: TGTGCCAGCAGCCCCGGAGCAGGGGGAGAGGAAAAACTGTTTTTT; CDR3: CASSPGAGGEEKLFF
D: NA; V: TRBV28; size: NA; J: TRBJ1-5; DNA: TGTGCCAGCAGTTTACCCCGCCGAAGGGTCAGCAATCAGCCCCAGCATTTT; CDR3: CASSLPRRRVSNQPQHF
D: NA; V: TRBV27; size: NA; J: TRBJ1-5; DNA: TGTGCCAGCAGCCTAGGGGTTACGAGCAATCAGCCCCAGCATTTT; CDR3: CASSLGVTSNQPQHF
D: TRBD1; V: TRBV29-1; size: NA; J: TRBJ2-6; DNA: TGCAGCGTACACCAATCCGGGGACAGGGAAAAAAGCTCTGGGGCCAACGTCCTGACTTTC; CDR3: CSVHQSGDREKSSGANVLTF
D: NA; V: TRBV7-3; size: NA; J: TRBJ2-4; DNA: TGTGCCAGCAGCACCCGACAGGTTCTAGCCAAAAACATTCAGTACTTC; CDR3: CASSTRQVLAKNIQYF
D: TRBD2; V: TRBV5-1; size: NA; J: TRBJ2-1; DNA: TGCGCCAGCAGCTTGGAAGGGACTAGCTACAATGAGCAGTTCTTC; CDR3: CASSLEGTSYNEQFF
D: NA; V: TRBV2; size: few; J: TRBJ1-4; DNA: TGTGCCAGCAGTGTATTAACCGCTCGGCTGTTTTTT; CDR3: CASSVLTARLFF
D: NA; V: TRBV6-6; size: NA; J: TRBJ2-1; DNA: TGTGCCAGCAGCCGGGCAGGGGCTGGGGAGCAGTTCTTC; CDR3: CASSRAGAGEQFF
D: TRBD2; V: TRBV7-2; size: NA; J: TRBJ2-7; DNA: TGTGCCAGCAGCTTAGGTCGTGGCGGGAGGACCGACGAGCAGTACTTC; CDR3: CASSLGRGGRTDEQYF
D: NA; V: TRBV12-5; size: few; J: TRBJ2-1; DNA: TGTGCTAGTGCCTCACCCGGAGGACAGTCCCATGAGCAGTTCTTC; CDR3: CASASPGGQSHEQFF
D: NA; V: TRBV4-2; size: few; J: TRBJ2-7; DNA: TGTGCCAGCGCCCAATCGGACCTATACGAGCAGTACTTC; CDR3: CASAQSDLYEQYF
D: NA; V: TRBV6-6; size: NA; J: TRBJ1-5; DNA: TGTGCCAGCAGTTTAGCGGGGGCCTACCAGCCCCAGCATTTT; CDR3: CASSLAGAYQPQHF
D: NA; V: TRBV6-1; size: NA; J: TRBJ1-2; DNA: TGTGCCAGCCGTGATCCCCCGTCAGCCCGGGGCCACTATGGCTACACCTTC; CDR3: CASRDPPSARGHYGYTF
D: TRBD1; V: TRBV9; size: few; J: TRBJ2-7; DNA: TGTGCCAGCAGCTCCGGGACAGGCGAGCGGTACTTC; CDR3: CASSSGTGERYF
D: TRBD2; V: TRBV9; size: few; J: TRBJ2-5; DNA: TGTGCCAGCAGCGCTCCCCTAGCGGGAGGAGGGGAGACCCAGTACTTC; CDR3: CASSAPLAGGGETQYF
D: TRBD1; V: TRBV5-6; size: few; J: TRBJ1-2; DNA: TGTGCCAGCAGCGGAACAGGGGATGGGTTTGGCTACACCTTC; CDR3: CASSGTGDGFGYTF